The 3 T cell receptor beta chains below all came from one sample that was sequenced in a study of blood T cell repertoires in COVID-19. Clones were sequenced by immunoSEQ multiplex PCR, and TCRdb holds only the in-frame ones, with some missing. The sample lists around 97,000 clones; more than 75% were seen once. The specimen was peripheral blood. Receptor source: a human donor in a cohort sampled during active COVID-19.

The CDR3, as DNA: TGTGCCAGCAGTTTCCCGACAGGTGGCTACACCTTC. Translating it yields CASSFPTGGYTF. V gene TRBV6-2 or TRBV6-3 combines with J gene TRBJ1-2; D possibly corresponds to TRBD1 (6 bases). The germline gives CDR1 MNHEY, CDR2 SVGEGT. The CDR3 is made up of 12 amino acids. V was pared by 4 bases and J by 7 bases, with 10 bases between.

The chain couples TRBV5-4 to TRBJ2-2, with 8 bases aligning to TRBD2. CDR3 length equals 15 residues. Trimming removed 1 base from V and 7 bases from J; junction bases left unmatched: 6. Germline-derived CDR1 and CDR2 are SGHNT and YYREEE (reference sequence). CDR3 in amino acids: CASSLSGSSIGELFF. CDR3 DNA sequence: TGTGCCAGCAGCTTGAGCGGGAGTTCCATCGGGGAGCTGTTTTTT.

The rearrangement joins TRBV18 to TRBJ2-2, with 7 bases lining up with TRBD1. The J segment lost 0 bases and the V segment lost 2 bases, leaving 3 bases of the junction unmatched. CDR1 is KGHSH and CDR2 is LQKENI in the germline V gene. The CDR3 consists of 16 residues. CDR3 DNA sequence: TGTGCCAGCTCACCAGCCGGGACAGCGAACACCGGGGAGCTGTTTTTT. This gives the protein CASSPAGTANTGELFF.